One sample yielded the 14 T cell receptor beta chains listed below, sequenced in a study of identical twins. Via MiXCR, TCRdb re-called the 5' RACE reads, giving one row per CDR3 protein. The sample shows hundreds of thousands of distinct CDR3 sequences, around a sixth of them seen only once. This same sample was also part of a study on T cells expressing NK-cell markers.

Sequenced: PBMCs. These receptors all stem from a woman aged 18-35 years in good health.

In this sample, this clonotype turned up a few times. The chain recombines TRBV6-1 with TRBJ2-6; TRBD1 matches at 12 bases. Germline assignment: CDR1 MNHNS and CDR2 SASEGT. The CDR3 is 17 amino acids. V lost 4 bases, J lost 2 bases, and 3 bases stayed unmatched. The DNA of the CDR3 is TGTGCCAGCAGTGGGGGGACAGGGGGCGCTGGGGCCAACGTCCTGACTTTC. Residues: CASSGGTGGAGANVLTF.

The chain joins TRBV11-2 to TRBJ2-3; TRBD2 aligns across 7 bases. Unmatched junction bases numbered 14, after V lost 5 bases and J lost 6 bases. Germline V gene data show CDR1 as SGHAT and CDR2 as FQNNGV. The CDR3 covers 16 residues. The CDR3 loop is CASSLRTSNVRDTQYF. The CDR3 bases are TGTGCCAGCAGCCTCCGGACTAGTAACGTCCGTGATACGCAGTATTTT.

The rearrangement links TRBV5-1 to TRBJ2-1, with 11 bases identical to TRBD2. Losses at the gene ends were 2 bases for V and 10 bases for J; bases not matched to a gene: 8. This CDR3 contains 15 residues. The V gene's germline CDR1 is SGHRS and CDR2 YFSETQ. DNA for the CDR3: TGCGCCAGCAGCTTAGTGCTAGCGGGAGGTGGGGAGCAGTTCTTC. This encodes CASSLVLAGGGEQFF.

The chain couples TRBV4-3 to TRBJ2-7; TRBD2 aligns across 9 bases. The CDR3 totals 15 residues. V shed 4 bases and J 6 bases; nucleotides not matched to a gene: 10. Per the germline V gene, CDR1 is LGHNA and CDR2 is YSLEER. This chain's CDR3 is CASSLGNSGSSEQYF. The CDR3 DNA reads TGCGCCAGCAGCCTCGGGAATAGCGGGAGTAGCGAGCAGTACTTC.

The DNA of the CDR3 is TGTGCCAGCAGGACGGGGACAGGCAGATATGGCTACACCTTC. Its protein is CASRTGTGRYGYTF. This chain uses TRBV12-3 or TRBV12-4 with TRBJ1-2, with 8 bases aligning to TRBD1. The CDR3 covers 14 residues. V was clipped by 6 bases and J by 5 bases; unmatched bases: 8.

This chain uses TRBV12-3 or TRBV12-4 with TRBJ1-4; D may be TRBD1 (6 bases). Between the trimmed V and J ends, which lost 7 bases and 8 bases, there was a span of 20 bases. The CDR3 runs 15 residues. CDR3 residues: CASKTRGGVFEKLFF. The CDR3 DNA reads TGTGCCAGCAAGACTCGGGGGGGCGTATTCGAAAAACTGTTTTTT.

A few counts support this clonotype. The chain combines TRBV5-6 with TRBJ2-1; perhaps TRBD2 as D (6 bases). With 6 bases removed from V and 0 bases from J, the gap between germline ends came to 16 bases. The germline CDR1 and CDR2 sequences are SGHDT and YYEEEE. The CDR3 spans 16 residues. Written as DNA, the CDR3 is TGTGCCAGCACCAAACTAACGGGAGTCTCCTACAATGAGCAGTTCTTC. This translates into CASTKLTGVSYNEQFF. The full variable domain, completed using reference TRBV5-6 and TRBJ2-1, is DAGVTQSPTHLIKTRGQQVTLRCSPKSGHDTVSWYQQALGQGPQFIFQYYEEEERQRGNFPDRFSGHQFPNYSSELNVNALLLGDSALYLCASTKLTGVSYNEQFFGPGTRLTVL.

The table lists this clonotype with a few counts. The rearrangement uses TRBV6-5 and TRBJ1-2; tentatively, D is TRBD1 (5 bases). Trimming took off 0 bases at V and 4 bases at J, with 18 bases between the two ends. Germline CDR1 MNHEY, CDR2 SVGAGI. The CDR3 contains 17 residues. The CDR3 sequence is CASSYSGLSRRLYGYTF. The CDR3 DNA follows: TGTGCCAGCAGTTACTCGGGGCTGTCCAGGAGACTCTATGGCTACACCTTC.

This clonotype was recorded a few times. The CDR3 spells CASSLSLAAYNEQFF. CDR3 DNA: TGTGCCAGCAGTTTAAGTCTAGCGGCCTACAATGAGCAGTTCTTC. The rearrangement links TRBV12-3 or TRBV12-4 to TRBJ2-1; TRBD2 matches 7 bases. This CDR3 is 15 amino acids long. V lost 2 bases and J lost 2; bases outside the gene matches: 3.

This clonotype occurred a few times. The chain is built from TRBV15 and TRBJ2-1; 8 bases agree with TRBD1. Unmatched junction bases numbered 7, after V lost 4 bases and J lost 5 bases. This CDR3 is built from 15 residues. CDR1 is LNHNV, CDR2 YYDKDF, per germline (reference sequence). The CDR3 spells CATSTTGVWDNEQFF. CDR3 in DNA: TGTGCCACCAGCACGACAGGGGTTTGGGACAATGAGCAGTTCTTC.

The rearrangement uses TRBV4-3 and TRBJ1-2; D unresolved. Trimming stripped 0 bases from V and 7 bases from J, with 12 bases between. Germline V gene sequence: CDR1 LGHNA, CDR2 YSLEER. The CDR3 totals 14 residues. In nucleotides, the CDR3 is TGCGCCAGCAGCCAAGATCAGCATTATACTGGCTACACCTTC. This sequence encodes CASSQDQHYTGYTF.

The J gene is TRBJ1-1, the V gene TRBV30; a weak D match, TRBD1 (5 bases). Germline V gene lookup returns CDR1 GTSNPN and CDR2 SVGIG (reference sequence). The CDR3 is 14 residues long. The V and J ends lost 5 bases and 2 bases respectively, with 15 bases between them. The CDR3 spells CAWAQGGGNTEAFF. CDR3 DNA sequence: TGTGCCTGGGCCCAGGGTGGGGGAAACACTGAAGCTTTCTTT.

This clonotype was observed many times. CDR3: CSVPSGSSYNEQFF. Written as DNA, the CDR3 is TGCAGCGTTCCTAGCGGGAGCTCCTACAATGAGCAGTTCTTC. The gene calls are TRBV29-1 and TRBJ2-1, with 10 bases matching TRBD2. There are 14 residues in the CDR3. V trimming: 5 bases; J trimming: 0 bases; junction bases outside the gene matches: 1. Germline CDR1 is SQVTM and CDR2 is ANQGSEA.

This clonotype was found a few times. The J gene is TRBJ2-7, the V gene TRBV2; tentative D call: TRBD2 (7 bases). CDR1 is SNHLY and CDR2 is FYNNEI in the germline V gene. V was trimmed by 4 bases and J by 3 bases, leaving 10 bases between them. The CDR3 runs 13 residues. The CDR3 nucleotides are TGTGCCAGCAGTGGCGGGGGCTACTACGAGCAGTACTTC. This translates into CASSGGGYYEQYF.